This T cell receptor (beta chain) was identified in a study of T cell responses to AZD1222 COVID-19 vaccine. Overall study: Some second doses came at about 4 weeks and others at about 12 weeks; these were pooled.

Study results and limitations: Within unmutated variant regions lay the reported targets of nearly half of spike-specific TCRs.

Sequencing used immunoSEQ multiplex PCR; TCRdb keeps in-frame clones, though not all of them. The sample lists roughly 120,000 clones; 80% to 90% were seen once. A word on this clone: Its antigen is still unknown.

The germline V gene encodes CDR1 ENHRY and CDR2 SYGVKD. The V gene end was trimmed by 11 bases and the J gene end by 5 bases; junction bases not matched to a gene: 10. The CDR3 is 13 residues long. The TCR originated in an adult in good health. The V and J genes are TRBV10-3 and TRBJ2-5; 8 bases map to TRBD2. The source material was peripheral blood, sampled on day 0 of AZD1222 vaccination. The CDR3 DNA reads as TGTGCCGTCTCGGGGGGGATGGGGGAGACCCAGTACTTC. Its translation: CAVSGGMGETQYF.